A single sample gave rise to the 8 T cell receptor beta chains below, sequenced in a study of graft-versus-host responses after intestinal transplantation. Repertoires were generated with immunoSEQ multiplex PCR, while TCRdb's copy carries only in-frame clones and drops some. The sample gives some 18,000 clones, roughly four fifths of which show up once; under 2% is in the top ten. Specimen: PBMCs, collected 14 days after transplant. Receptors were obtained from a human patient who received an intestinal transplant, so some T cells may come from the graft donor.

The chain couples TRBV28 to TRBJ2-1, with 7 bases fitting TRBD1. V trimming: 3 bases; J trimming: 7 bases; junction bases outside the gene matches: 3. There are 13 residues in the CDR3. CDR1 MDHEN and CDR2 SYDVKM come from the germline V gene. In DNA form, the CDR3 reads TGTGCCAGCAGTTTGACAGGGTGGAATGAGCAGTTCTTC. Translating it yields CASSLTGWNEQFF. The variable domain in full, with the rest retrieved from reference TRBV28 and TRBJ2-1, is DVKVTQSSRYLVKRTGEKVFLECVQDMDHENMFWYRQDPGLGLRLIYFSYDVKMKEKGDIPEGYSVSREKKERFSLILESASTNQTSMYLCASSLTGWNEQFFGPGTRLTVL.

The chain is built from TRBV18 and TRBJ2-1, with TRBD2 matching 7 bases. The V segment lost 6 bases and the J segment 5 bases; nucleotides outside the gene matches: 7. Germline V gene sequence: CDR1 KGHSH, CDR2 LQKENI. This CDR3 comprises 14 residues. The chain's CDR3 is CASSIWGGDNEQFF. CDR3 DNA sequence: TGTGCCAGCTCTATCTGGGGAGGGGACAATGAGCAGTTCTTC.

The chain links TRBV28 to TRBJ2-1; 7 bases align to TRBD2. V lost 4 bases to trimming and J lost 0 bases; unmatched junction nucleotides: 9. Germline V lookup: CDR1 MDHEN, CDR2 SYDVKM. CDR3 size: 17 residues. CDR3 sequence: CASSSPGGRPSYNEQFF. The DNA of the CDR3 is TGTGCCAGCAGTTCGCCCGGGGGGAGGCCCTCCTACAATGAGCAGTTCTTC.

The CDR3 spells CASSYLKRNGNYGYTF. The CDR3 bases are TGTGCCAGCAGTTACTTGAAACGGAATGGGAACTATGGCTACACCTTC. The V call is TRBV6-5, the J call TRBJ1-2; D unresolved. Germline-derived CDR1 and CDR2 are MNHEY and SVGAGI. V shed 1 base and J shed 2 bases, with 14 bases lying between them. This CDR3 has 16 residues.

This clone has more than one count but fewer than ten. This chain links TRBV2 with TRBJ1-2; weak D call: TRBD1 (5 bases). V lost 3 bases and J lost 8, with 16 bases in between. The CDR3 is 14 residues long. The germline V gene encodes CDR1 SNHLY and CDR2 FYNNEI. CDR3 sequence reads: CASSEGSGRRGYTF. DNA for the CDR3: TGTGCCAGCAGTGAGGGGTCAGGGAGACGGGGCTACACCTTC.

CDR3 region: CASSSRGGSLWPYNEQFF. The CDR3 coding sequence is TGTGCCAGCAGTTCCCGAGGCGGGAGTCTTTGGCCCTACAATGAGCAGTTCTTC. The chain couples TRBV28 to TRBJ2-1; 7 bases align to TRBD2. CDR1 is MDHEN, CDR2 SYDVKM, per germline. Trimming cost V 4 bases and J 2 bases; bases outside gene matches: 14. This CDR3 has 18 amino acids.

The CDR3, as DNA: TGCGCCAGCAGCCAAGGATCCCTGTCTGGAAACACCATATATTTT. Protein: CASSQGSLSGNTIYF. This sequence joins TRBV4-3 and TRBJ1-3; no clear D. The CDR3 is 15 amino acids. Germline assignment: CDR1 LGHNA and CDR2 YSLEER. The ends were cut back, 1 base at V and 1 base at J, with 8 bases in the middle.

V usage is TRBV5-1 and J usage is TRBJ2-5; 7 nucleotides align to TRBD2. V shed 0 bases and J 2 bases; nucleotides not matched to a gene: 7. Germline-derived CDR1 and CDR2 are SGHRS and YFSETQ. The CDR3 spans 16 residues. CDR3 amino acids: CASSLGEGRGQETQYF. DNA of the CDR3: TGCGCCAGCAGCTTGGGGGAGGGGCGGGGGCAAGAGACCCAGTACTTC.